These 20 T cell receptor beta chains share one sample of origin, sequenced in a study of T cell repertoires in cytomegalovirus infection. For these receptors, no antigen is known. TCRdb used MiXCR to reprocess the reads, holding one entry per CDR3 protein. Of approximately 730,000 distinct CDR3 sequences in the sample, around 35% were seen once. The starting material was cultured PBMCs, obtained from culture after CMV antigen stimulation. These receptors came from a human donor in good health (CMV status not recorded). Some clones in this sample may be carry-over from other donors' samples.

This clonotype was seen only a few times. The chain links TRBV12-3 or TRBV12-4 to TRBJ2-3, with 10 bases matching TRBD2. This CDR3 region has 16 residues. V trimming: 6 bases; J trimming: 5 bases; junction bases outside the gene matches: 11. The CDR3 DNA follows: TGTGCCAGCAGACTATTGAGCGGGGGGGGTGAAGATACGCAGTATTTT. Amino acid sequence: CASRLLSGGGEDTQYF.

The CDR3 DNA sequence: TGTGCCACCAGCAGAGTCCCAGGAAGGGCAGCAAATAATCAGCCCCAGCATTTT. Amino acids: CATSRVPGRAANNQPQHF. This chain joins TRBV15 and TRBJ1-5, with D unresolved. CDR3 length: 18 residues. The V gene's germline CDR1 is LNHNV and CDR2 YYDKDF (reference sequence). Trimming shortened V by 1 base and J by 4 bases, and 20 bases separated the two germline ends.

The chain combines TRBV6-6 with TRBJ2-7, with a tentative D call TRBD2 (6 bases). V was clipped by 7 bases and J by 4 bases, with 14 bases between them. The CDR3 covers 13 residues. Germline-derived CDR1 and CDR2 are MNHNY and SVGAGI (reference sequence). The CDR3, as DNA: TGTGCCAGCAACCGGGGAGGCGGGTACGAGCAGTACTTC. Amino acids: CASNRGGGYEQYF.

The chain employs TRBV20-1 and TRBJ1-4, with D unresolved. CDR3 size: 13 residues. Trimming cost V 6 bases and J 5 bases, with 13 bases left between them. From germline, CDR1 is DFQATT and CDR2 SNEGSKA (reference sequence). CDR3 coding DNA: TGCAGTGCACCCAGTCAGTCAAATGAAAAACTGTTTTTT. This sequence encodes CSAPSQSNEKLFF.

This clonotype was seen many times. The CDR3 region has the DNA TGTGCCAGCAGCTTAGTAACTAGCGGGAGCTACGAGCAGTACTTC. Translated, it gives CASSLVTSGSYEQYF. The rearrangement uses TRBV7-2 and TRBJ2-7; TRBD2 matches at 11 bases. CDR1 and CDR2 (germline): SGHTA, FQGNSA. With V trimmed by 1 base and J by 3 bases, 2 bases remained unmatched. This CDR3 region has 15 residues.

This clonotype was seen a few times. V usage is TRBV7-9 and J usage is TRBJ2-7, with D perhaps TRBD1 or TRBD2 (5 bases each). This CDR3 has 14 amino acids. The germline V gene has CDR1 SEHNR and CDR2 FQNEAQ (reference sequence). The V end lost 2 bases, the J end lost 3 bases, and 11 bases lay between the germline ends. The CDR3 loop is CASSLPGTIYEQYF. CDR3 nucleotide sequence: TGTGCCAGCAGCTTACCCGGGACGATCTACGAGCAGTACTTC. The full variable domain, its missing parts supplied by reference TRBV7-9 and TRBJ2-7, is DTGVSQNPRHKITKRGQNVTFRCDPISEHNRLYWYRQTLGQGPEFLTYFQNEAQLEKSRLLSDRFSAERPKGSFSTLEIQRTEQGDSAMYLCASSLPGTIYEQYFGPGTRLTVT.

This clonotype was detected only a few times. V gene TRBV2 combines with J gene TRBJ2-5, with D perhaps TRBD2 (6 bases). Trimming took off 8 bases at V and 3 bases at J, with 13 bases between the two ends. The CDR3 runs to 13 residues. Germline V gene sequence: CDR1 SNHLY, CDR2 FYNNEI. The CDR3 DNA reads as TGTGCCAGCTACCGGGAGTGGGAAGAGACCCAGTACTTC. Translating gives CASYREWEETQYF.

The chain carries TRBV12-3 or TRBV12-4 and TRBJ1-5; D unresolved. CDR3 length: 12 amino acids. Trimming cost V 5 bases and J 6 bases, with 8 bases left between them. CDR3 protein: CASSALGQPQHF. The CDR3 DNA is TGTGCCAGCAGTGCTCTTGGTCAGCCCCAGCATTTT.

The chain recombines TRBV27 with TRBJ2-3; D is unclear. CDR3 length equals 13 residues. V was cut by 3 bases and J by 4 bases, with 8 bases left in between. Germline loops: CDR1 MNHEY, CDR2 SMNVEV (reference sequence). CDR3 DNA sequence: TGTGCCAGCAGTTTTTGGGGATCAGATACGCAGTATTTT. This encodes CASSFWGSDTQYF.

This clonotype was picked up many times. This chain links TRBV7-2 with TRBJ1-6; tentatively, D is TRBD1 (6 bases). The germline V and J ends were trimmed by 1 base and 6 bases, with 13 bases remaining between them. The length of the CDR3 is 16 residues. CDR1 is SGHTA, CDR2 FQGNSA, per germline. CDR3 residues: CASSLGIGQLNSPLHF. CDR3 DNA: TGTGCCAGCAGCTTAGGAATAGGACAGCTTAATTCACCCCTCCACTTT. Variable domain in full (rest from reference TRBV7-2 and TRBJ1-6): GAGVSQSPSNKVTEKGKDVELRCDPISGHTALYWYRQSLGQGLEFLIYFQGNSAPDKSGLPSDRFSAERTGGSVSTLTIQRTQQEDSAVYLCASSLGIGQLNSPLHFGNGTRLTVT.

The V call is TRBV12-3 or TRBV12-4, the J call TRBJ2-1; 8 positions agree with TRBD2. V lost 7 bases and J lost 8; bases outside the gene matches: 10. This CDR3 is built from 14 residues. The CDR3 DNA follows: TGTGCCAGCAAGCCGGGGGGGGGTCGTTATGAGCAGTTCTTC. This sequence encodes CASKPGGGRYEQFF.

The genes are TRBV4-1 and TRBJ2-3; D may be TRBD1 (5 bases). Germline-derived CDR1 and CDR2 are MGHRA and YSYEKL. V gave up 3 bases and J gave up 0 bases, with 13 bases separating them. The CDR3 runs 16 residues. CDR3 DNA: TGCGCCAGCAGCCAGTCGTGGGGCCGTAGCACAGATACGCAGTATTTT. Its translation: CASSQSWGRSTDTQYF.

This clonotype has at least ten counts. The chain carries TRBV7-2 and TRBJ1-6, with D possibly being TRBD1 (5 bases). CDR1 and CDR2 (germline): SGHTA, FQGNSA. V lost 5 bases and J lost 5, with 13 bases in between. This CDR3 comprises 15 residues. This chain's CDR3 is CASSLGGMNNSPLHF. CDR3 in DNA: TGTGCCAGCAGCCTGGGGGGGATGAATAATTCACCCCTCCACTTT.

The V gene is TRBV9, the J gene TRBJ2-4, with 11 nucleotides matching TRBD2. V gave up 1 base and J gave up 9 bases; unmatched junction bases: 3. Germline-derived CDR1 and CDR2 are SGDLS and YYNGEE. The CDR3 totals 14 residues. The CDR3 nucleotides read TGTGCCAGCAGCGTACTAGCGGGAGGCGGCATTCAGTACTTC. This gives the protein CASSVLAGGGIQYF.

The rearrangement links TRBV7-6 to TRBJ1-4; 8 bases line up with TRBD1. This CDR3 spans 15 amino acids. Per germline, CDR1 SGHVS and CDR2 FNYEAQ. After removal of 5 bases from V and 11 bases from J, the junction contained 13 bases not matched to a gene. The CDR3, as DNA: TGTGCCAGCAGCCCACCCGGTGGACAGGGCGGGAAACTGTTTTTT. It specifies CASSPPGGQGGKLFF. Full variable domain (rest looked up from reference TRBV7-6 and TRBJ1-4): GAGVSQSPRYKVTKRGQDVALRCDPISGHVSLYWYRQALGQGPEFLTYFNYEAQQDKSGLPNDRFSAERPEGSISTLTIQRTEQRDSAMYRCASSPPGGQGGKLFFGSGTQLSVL.

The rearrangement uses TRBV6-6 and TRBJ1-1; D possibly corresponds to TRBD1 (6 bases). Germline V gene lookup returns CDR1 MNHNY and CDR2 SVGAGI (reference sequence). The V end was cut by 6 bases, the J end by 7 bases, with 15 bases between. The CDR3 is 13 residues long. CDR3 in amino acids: CASRQGLKDEAFF. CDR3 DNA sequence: TGTGCCAGCAGACAGGGCTTGAAGGATGAAGCTTTCTTT.

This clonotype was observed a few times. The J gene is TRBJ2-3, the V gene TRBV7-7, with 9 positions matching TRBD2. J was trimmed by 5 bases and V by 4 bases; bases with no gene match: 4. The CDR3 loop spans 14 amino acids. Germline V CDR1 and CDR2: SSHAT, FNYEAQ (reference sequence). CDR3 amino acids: CASSSGLAKDTQYF. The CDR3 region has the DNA TGTGCCAGCAGCTCGGGACTAGCCAAAGATACGCAGTATTTT.

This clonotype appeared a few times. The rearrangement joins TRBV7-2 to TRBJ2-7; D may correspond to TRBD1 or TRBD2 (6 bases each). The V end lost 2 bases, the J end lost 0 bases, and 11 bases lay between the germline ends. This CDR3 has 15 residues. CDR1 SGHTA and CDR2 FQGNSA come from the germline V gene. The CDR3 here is CASSLIGGISYEQYF. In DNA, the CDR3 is TGTGCCAGCAGCTTAATCGGGGGCATCTCCTACGAGCAGTACTTC.

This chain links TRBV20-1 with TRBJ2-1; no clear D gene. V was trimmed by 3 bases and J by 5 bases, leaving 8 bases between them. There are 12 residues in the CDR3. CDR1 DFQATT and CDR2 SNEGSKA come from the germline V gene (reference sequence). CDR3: CSASKINNEQFF. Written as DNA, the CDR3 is TGCAGTGCTAGCAAAATCAACAATGAGCAGTTCTTC.

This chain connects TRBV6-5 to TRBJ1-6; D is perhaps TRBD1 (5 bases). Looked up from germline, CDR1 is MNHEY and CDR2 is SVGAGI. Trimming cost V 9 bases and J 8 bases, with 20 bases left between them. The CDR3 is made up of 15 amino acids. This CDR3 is CARGVYRDGDSPLHF. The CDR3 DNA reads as TGTGCCAGGGGAGTATACCGGGACGGAGATTCACCCCTCCACTTT.